Below are 26 T cell receptor beta chains sequenced from a single sample in a study of blood T cell repertoires in COVID-19. The data were produced by immunoSEQ multiplex PCR, yet TCRdb's version contains in-frame clones alone and is incomplete. The data contain 500,000 to 600,000 clones, 85% to 90% of them singletons. The sequencing sample was made of peripheral blood. The origin of the receptors is a woman aged 50 to 65 with COVID-19, enrolled during active disease.

The chain is built from TRBV10-2 and TRBJ1-4; D possibly corresponds to TRBD1 (6 bases). CDR1 is WSHSY and CDR2 is SAAADI in the germline V gene. The CDR3 covers 14 residues. V was cut by 7 bases and J by 7 bases, with 16 bases left in between. The CDR3: CASTPDRITEKLFF. Written as DNA, the CDR3 is TGCGCCAGCACCCCTGACAGGATCACTGAAAAACTGTTTTTT.

The CDR3 spells CAWRAGGANEKLFF. CDR3 bases: TGTGCCTGGAGGGCCGGGGGAGCTAATGAAAAACTGTTTTTT. The rearrangement joins TRBV30 to TRBJ1-4; D is perhaps TRBD1 (5 bases). Germline V gives CDR1 GTSNPN, CDR2 SVGIG (reference sequence). V lost 3 bases and J lost 3, with 11 bases in between. The CDR3 sequence is 14 residues long. The whole variable domain, remainder taken from reference TRBV30 and TRBJ1-4, is SQTIHQWPATLVQPVGSPLSLECTVEGTSNPNLYWYRQAAGRGLQLLFYSVGIGQISSEVPQNLSASRPQDRQFILSSKKLLLSDSGFYLCAWRAGGANEKLFFGSGTQLSVL.

The chain employs TRBV6-5 and TRBJ1-1; 11 positions agree with TRBD1. After removal of 6 bases from V and 5 bases from J, the junction contained 5 bases not matched to a gene. Germline values: CDR1 MNHEY, CDR2 SVGAGI. This CDR3 spans 14 amino acids. CDR3: CASSSRDRGTEAFF. The CDR3 nucleotides are TGTGCCAGCAGCTCCCGGGACAGGGGGACTGAAGCTTTCTTT.

The chain couples TRBV3-1 (or the pseudogene TRBV3-2) to TRBJ2-7; D not resolved. CDR1 LGHDT and CDR2 YNNKEL come from the germline V gene (reference sequence). The CDR3 is 14 residues long. Trimming took 1 base from V and 1 from J, leaving 8 bases between them. CDR3 nucleotides: TGTGCCAGCAGCCAAGGTAGCTATTCCTACGAGCAGTACTTC. This encodes CASSQGSYSYEQYF.

The CDR3 is CSSGLASDTQYF. For the CDR3, the DNA is TGCAGCTCGGGACTAGCATCAGATACGCAGTATTTT. The V gene is TRBV29-1, the J gene TRBJ2-3, with 9 bases matching TRBD2. The V gene end was trimmed by 8 bases and the J gene end by 4 bases; junction bases not matched to a gene: 4. CDR1 and CDR2 from the germline V gene are SQVTM and ANQGSEA. The CDR3 has 12 amino acids.

The V and J genes are TRBV5-4 and TRBJ1-1; no clear D. Trimming shortened V by 0 bases and J by 1 base, and 4 bases separated the two germline ends. There are 13 residues in the CDR3. CDR1 is SGHNT, CDR2 YYREEE, per germline (reference sequence). The CDR3 loop reads CASSLEQNTEAFF. The CDR3 nucleotides read TGTGCCAGCAGCTTGGAACAGAACACTGAAGCTTTCTTT.

The rearrangement uses TRBV18 and TRBJ2-2; possibly TRBD1 for D (6 bases). Germline lookup yields CDR1 KGHSH and CDR2 LQKENI. The CDR3 is 15 amino acids. Trimming cost V 3 bases and J 5 bases, with 13 bases left between them. The CDR3, as DNA: TGTGCCAGCTCACCGGGACATGACGGGACCGGGGAGCTGTTTTTT. Its protein is CASSPGHDGTGELFF.

In the case of this clone: The identical CDR3 is also encoded by other nucleotide sequences in the sample. This rearrangement joins TRBV30 to TRBJ2-7; TRBD1 is a possible D gene (6 bases). CDR1 is GTSNPN and CDR2 is SVGIG in the germline V gene (reference sequence). CDR3 length equals 13 residues. Trimming stripped 2 bases from V and 1 base from J, with 9 bases between. CDR3 residues: CAWSLDRSYEQYF. CDR3 bases: TGTGCCTGGAGTCTCGACAGGTCCTACGAGCAGTACTTC.

The chain links TRBV11-2 to TRBJ2-7; 8 bases agree with TRBD1. This CDR3 is 15 amino acids long. The V segment lost 5 bases and the J segment 6 bases; nucleotides outside the gene matches: 12. Germline V gives CDR1 SGHAT, CDR2 FQNNGV. CDR3 protein: CASSPFLGQVGEQYF. Here the CDR3 DNA reads TGTGCCAGCAGCCCCTTCTTGGGACAGGTTGGCGAGCAGTACTTC.

The gene calls are TRBV3-1 (or the pseudogene TRBV3-2) and TRBJ1-2; 7 bases map to TRBD1. The CDR3 has 14 residues. The trim removed 4 bases at V and 6 bases at J, leaving 8 bases unmatched. The germline CDR1 and CDR2 sequences are LGHDT and YNNKEL (reference sequence). For the CDR3, the DNA is TGTGCCAGCAGCCCCACTTCAGGGGGTCATGGCTACACCTTC. It codes for CASSPTSGGHGYTF.

This clone occurred many times. The CDR3 here is CASSSGAGFGETQYF. In DNA form, the CDR3 reads TGTGCCAGCAGCTCAGGAGCGGGGTTTGGGGAGACCCAGTACTTC. The genes are TRBV7-9 and TRBJ2-5; 7 bases are shared with TRBD2. The V gene's germline CDR1 is SEHNR and CDR2 FQNEAQ (reference sequence). This CDR3 is 15 amino acids long. Losses at the gene ends were 4 bases for V and 5 bases for J; bases not matched to a gene: 10.

The rearrangement joins TRBV5-1 to TRBJ1-3, with D perhaps matching TRBD1 (5 bases). The CDR3 contains 16 residues. The ends were cut back, 4 bases at V and 4 bases at J, with 18 bases in the middle. CDR1 and CDR2 from the germline V gene are SGHRS and YFSETQ. CDR3 DNA: TGCGCCAGCAGCCCAAACCCACAGGCTCGGGGAAACACCATATATTTT. This gives the protein CASSPNPQARGNTIYF.

This chain connects TRBV12-3 or TRBV12-4 to TRBJ1-2, with 8 bases lining up with TRBD1. CDR3 length equals 13 residues. V lost 4 bases to trimming and J lost 7 bases; unmatched junction nucleotides: 5. The CDR3 DNA reads TGTGCCAGCAGTTCGACAGGGGCGGGTGGCTACACCTTC. Its protein is CASSSTGAGGYTF.

The chain is built from TRBV27 and TRBJ1-4, with 10 bases matching TRBD1. Trimming cost V 5 bases and J 7 bases; bases outside gene matches: 16. The CDR3 runs 18 residues. CDR1 and CDR2 (germline): MNHEY, SMNVEV (reference sequence). The CDR3 loop is CASSPRGQGFWEGEKLFF. The CDR3 DNA is TGTGCCAGCAGTCCACGGGGACAGGGGTTTTGGGAAGGTGAAAAACTGTTTTTT.

The rearrangement uses TRBV29-1 and TRBJ2-1; the match to TRBD2 covers 10 bases. This CDR3 spans 16 amino acids. In germline, CDR1 is SQVTM, CDR2 ANQGSEA. V shed 8 bases and J 7 bases; nucleotides not matched to a gene: 17. The CDR3 coding sequence is TGCAGCTCTGAGGGGCTAGCGGGGGCCCGGATGAATGAGCAGTTCTTC. This sequence encodes CSSEGLAGARMNEQFF.

This chain connects TRBV5-5 to TRBJ1-5; D not resolved. This CDR3 spans 14 amino acids. Germline values: CDR1 SGHKS, CDR2 YYEKEE (reference sequence). Trimming removed 0 bases from V and 3 bases from J, with 7 bases in between. The CDR3 region is CASSLEQFNQPQHF. Here the CDR3 DNA reads TGTGCCAGCAGCTTGGAACAGTTCAATCAGCCCCAGCATTTT.

This rearrangement joins TRBV6-5 to TRBJ1-5; D is perhaps TRBD1 (6 bases). The V end was cut by 8 bases, the J end by 3 bases, with 14 bases between. The CDR3 sequence is 14 residues long. Germline-derived CDR1 and CDR2 are MNHEY and SVGAGI. CDR3 sequence reads: CASLPGQYNQPQHF. For the CDR3, the DNA is TGTGCCAGCCTTCCGGGACAATACAATCAGCCCCAGCATTTT.

V usage is TRBV11-2 and J usage is TRBJ2-4, with D possibly TRBD2 on 7 matching bases. Germline assignment: CDR1 SGHAT and CDR2 FQNNGV. Trimming pared 5 bases from V and 8 bases from J, leaving 19 bases between. The CDR3 covers 15 residues. CDR3 residues: CASSPRGGAGHIQYF. DNA for the CDR3: TGTGCCAGCAGCCCGAGGGGGGGCGCAGGTCACATTCAGTACTTC.

This rearrangement joins TRBV7-9 to TRBJ1-2; 9 bases fit TRBD1. The germline gives CDR1 SEHNR, CDR2 FQNEAQ (reference sequence). Trimming cost V 5 bases and J 7 bases; bases outside gene matches: 11. This CDR3 is built from 15 residues. DNA for the CDR3: TGTGCCAGCAGCCAACCGGGACAGGGAGCGGGTGGCTACACCTTC. Protein: CASSQPGQGAGGYTF.

The V and J genes are TRBV9 and TRBJ1-6, with D perhaps TRBD1 (5 bases). Germline assignment: CDR1 SGDLS and CDR2 YYNGEE. This CDR3 is built from 14 residues. V was shortened by 2 bases and J by 5 bases, with 8 bases between the two germline ends. DNA for the CDR3: TGTGCCAGCAGCGTGGCAGGGAATAATTCACCCCTCCACTTT. Translation gives CASSVAGNNSPLHF.

The chain combines TRBV19 with TRBJ2-7; a weak D match, TRBD1 (6 bases). V was pared by 4 bases and J by 7 bases, with 20 bases between. Germline-derived CDR1 and CDR2 are LNHDA and SQIVND (reference sequence). The CDR3 length is 15 residues. The CDR3 reads CASSTPSDSPEEQYF. CDR3 DNA: TGTGCCAGTAGTACCCCCTCGGACAGCCCTGAAGAGCAGTACTTC.

The chain combines TRBV28 with TRBJ1-3; no firm D call. Trimming took 3 bases from V and 9 from J, leaving 6 bases between them. Germline V gives CDR1 MDHEN, CDR2 SYDVKM. The CDR3 loop spans 11 amino acids. The CDR3 DNA follows: TGTGCCAGCAGTTTGCTAGGCACCATATATTTT. Translated, it gives CASSLLGTIYF.

A word on this clone: Other nucleotide sequences from this sample produce the same CDR3. This chain joins TRBV3-1 (or the pseudogene TRBV3-2) and TRBJ2-7, with 7 bases matching TRBD2. This CDR3 is built from 14 residues. V was clipped by 4 bases and J by 0 bases; unmatched bases: 3. From germline, CDR1 is LGHDT and CDR2 YNNKEL (reference sequence). The CDR3 is CASSPSGPSYEQYF. CDR3 DNA sequence: TGTGCCAGCAGCCCTAGCGGCCCCTCCTACGAGCAGTACTTC.

The rearrangement uses TRBV7-9 and TRBJ1-1, with 10 bases aligning to TRBD1. The V gene end was trimmed by 5 bases and the J gene end by 5 bases; junction bases not matched to a gene: 8. Germline V gene data show CDR1 as SEHNR and CDR2 as FQNEAQ (reference sequence). This CDR3 contains 15 residues. CDR3 DNA sequence: TGTGCCAGCAGCCACCCCGGGACAGGGGTGACTGAAGCTTTCTTT. This sequence encodes CASSHPGTGVTEAFF.

The genes are TRBV5-1 and TRBJ1-2; TRBD1 is a possible D gene (6 bases). Per germline, CDR1 SGHRS and CDR2 YFSETQ. This CDR3 has 15 residues. The V end lost 2 bases, the J end lost 1 base, and 12 bases lay between the germline ends. CDR3 region: CASSFGQGLNYGYTF. The CDR3 DNA follows: TGCGCCAGCAGCTTTGGTCAGGGGCTTAACTATGGCTACACCTTC.

A single count supports this clone. J is TRBJ2-4 and V is TRBV6-1; D gene uncertain. V was cut by 3 bases and J by 0 bases, with 6 bases left in between. This CDR3 comprises 14 residues. Germline CDR1 MNHNS, CDR2 SASEGT. The CDR3 region is CASSDLIAKNIQYF. CDR3 nucleotide sequence: TGTGCCAGCAGTGACCTAATAGCCAAAAACATTCAGTACTTC.